This entry describes one TCR beta chain. Its antigen is still unknown. The PCR employed 60 Vbeta primers together with 13 Jbeta primers. Measured with immunoSEQ multiplex PCR; TCRdb has only the in-frame clones, and not every one. Of some 99,000 clones in the sample, roughly three quarters were seen once. Trimming removed 6 bases at V and 2 bases at J, with 11 bases between. The CDR3 is 13 amino acids. Germline CDR1 is MDHEN and CDR2 is SYDVKM. The data derive from a study of cytomegalovirus exposure and HLA in healthy donors. Whole-study results and caveats: The classifier reportedly diagnosed cytomegalovirus status with high sensitivity and specificity. Later, an analysis showed that TCR beta chains associated with HLA were more clonally expanded than others that were equally common.

The study sampled nominally healthy donors, though unrecorded immune exposures were likely. The receptor comes from a man aged 35 to 55 in good health and CMV-seronegative. The V gene is TRBV28, the J gene TRBJ2-7; D is unclear. What was sequenced was PBMCs. For the CDR3, the DNA is TGTGCCAGCAGGTCGTCGCTAGCCTACGAGCAGTACTTC. This encodes CASRSSLAYEQYF.